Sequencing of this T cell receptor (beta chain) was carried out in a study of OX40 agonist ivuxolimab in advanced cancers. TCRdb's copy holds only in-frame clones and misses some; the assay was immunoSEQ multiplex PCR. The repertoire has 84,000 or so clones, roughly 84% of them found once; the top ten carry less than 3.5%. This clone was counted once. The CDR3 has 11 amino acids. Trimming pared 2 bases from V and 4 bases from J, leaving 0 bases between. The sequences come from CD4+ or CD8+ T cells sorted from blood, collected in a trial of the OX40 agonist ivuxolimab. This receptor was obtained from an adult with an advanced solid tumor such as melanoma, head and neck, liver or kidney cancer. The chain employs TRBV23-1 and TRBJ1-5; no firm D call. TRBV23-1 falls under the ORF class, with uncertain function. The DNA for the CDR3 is TGCGCCAGCAGTCAAAATCAGCCCCAGCATTTT. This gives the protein CASSQNQPQHF.